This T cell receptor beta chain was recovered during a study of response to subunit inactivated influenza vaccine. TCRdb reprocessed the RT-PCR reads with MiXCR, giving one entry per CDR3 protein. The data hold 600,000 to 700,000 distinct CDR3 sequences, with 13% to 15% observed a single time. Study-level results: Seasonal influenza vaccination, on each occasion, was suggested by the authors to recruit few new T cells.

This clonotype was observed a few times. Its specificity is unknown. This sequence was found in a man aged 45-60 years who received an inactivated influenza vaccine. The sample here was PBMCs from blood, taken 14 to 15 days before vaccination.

CDR3 sequence: CSAPGGTSLYEQYF. The CDR3 DNA is TGCAGTGCTCCTGGGGGGACTAGTCTCTACGAGCAGTACTTC. The chain has TRBV20-1 and TRBJ2-7; 8 nucleotides agree with TRBD2. V was clipped by 5 bases and J by 3 bases; unmatched bases: 9. The V gene's germline CDR1 is DFQATT and CDR2 SNEGSKA (reference sequence). This CDR3 comprises 14 residues.